One and the same sample provided the 4 T cell receptor beta chains below, sequenced in a study of tumor-infiltrating lymphocytes in oesophageal squamous cell carcinoma. In TCRdb, the PCR reads were re-called with MiXCR into one record per CDR3 protein. The repertoire holds around 13,000 distinct CDR3 sequences, with 58% as singletons. Input material: esophageal tumor tissue. The source is a female donor with esophageal squamous cell carcinoma.

By sample fraction, this clonotype is medium-sized (0.01 to 0.1%). V is TRBV10-3 and J is TRBJ2-1; 8 nucleotides align to TRBD1. Germline V gives CDR1 ENHRY, CDR2 SYGVKD. V dropped 7 bases and J dropped 4; count of bases not matched to a gene: 9. This CDR3 is 15 amino acids long. DNA of the CDR3: TGTGCCATCACCTTCGGACAGGGCACGTACAATGAGCAGTTCTTC. Its translation: CAITFGQGTYNEQFF.

DNA of the CDR3: TGTGCCAGCAGCACTCCAGGGGGCGTGGAGACCCAGTACTTC. This codes for CASSTPGGVETQYF. The rearrangement links TRBV7-6 to TRBJ2-7; TRBD1 matches 8 bases. The J call is uncertain, as TRBJ2-5 better fits the DNA end. The CDR3 length is 14 residues. Germline lookup yields CDR1 SGHVS and CDR2 FNYEAQ.

The genes are TRBV7-3 and TRBJ1-2; D call uncertain. V was clipped by 2 bases and J by 4 bases, with 11 bases between them. CDR1 SGHTA and CDR2 FQGTGA come from the germline V gene. The CDR3 has 14 amino acids. As DNA, the CDR3 is TGTGCCAGCAGCTTAGTCCACGCGACCTATGGCTACACCTTC. Translated, it gives CASSLVHATYGYTF.

The chain links TRBV6-1 to TRBJ2-7, with 16 bases aligning to TRBD2. The germline V gene has CDR1 MNHNS and CDR2 SASEGT. V gave up 5 bases and J gave up 3 bases; unmatched junction bases: 13. This CDR3 has 19 residues. The CDR3 nucleotides read TGTGCCAGCAGTTCGTTCCCGGGACTAGCGGGAGGGGTCGACTACGAGCAGTACTTC. Translation: CASSSFPGLAGGVDYEQYF.